The TCR beta chain under discussion was sequenced for a study of cytomegalovirus exposure and HLA in healthy donors. A word on this clone: The antigen remains undetermined.

Germline loops: CDR1 MNHEY, CDR2 SMNVEV (reference sequence). With V trimmed by 3 bases and J by 0 bases, 5 bases remained unmatched. This CDR3 comprises 15 residues. Primers included in the PCR were 60 Vbeta and 13 Jbeta primers. Measured with immunoSEQ multiplex PCR; TCRdb has only the in-frame clones, and not every one. The sample has around 120,000 clones; about 86% are singletons. Study-wide findings and caveats: Compared with the approximately 700-donor mean, an Asian-associated ancestry cluster reportedly had fewer N-insertions, according to a later analysis. In a later analysis, DRB1 alleles had the most associated TCRs; HLA-C alleles the fewest. The authors enumerated 150 to 200 TCR beta chains as linked to cytomegalovirus.

The source is a woman aged 25-40 years in good health and CMV-seronegative. The sample was PBMCs. The V gene is TRBV27, the J gene TRBJ2-7; 7 bases agree with TRBD2. CDR3 nucleotides: TGTGCCAGCAGTTTCGGGGGGAGAGGCTCCTACGAGCAGTACTTC. Translated, it gives CASSFGGRGSYEQYF.